Included here is one TCR beta chain sequence, with context. This sample was taken from a study of blood T cell repertoires in COVID-19. Across the whole study: Specimens from acute and convalescent COVID-19 originated in the United States, Italy and Spain. PBMCs, B-cell-depleted T cells, or T cells provided the cDNA or gDNA that made up the material.

Patients at the Seattle site were enrolled during active infection and followed longitudinally. TCRdb's table, derived via immunoSEQ multiplex PCR, lists solely in-frame clones and lacks some. The table has about 180,000 clones, 80% to 85% seen once. The sequence was obtained from a woman in her 70s with COVID-19, enrolled during active disease. The sequencing input was peripheral blood.

CDR3 in DNA: TGTGCCAGCTCACCCGACAGTTTACACGAGCAGTACTTC. This gives the protein CASSPDSLHEQYF. The J gene is TRBJ2-7, the V gene TRBV18, with D possibly matching TRBD1 (5 bases). Trimming took off 3 bases at V and 5 bases at J, with 11 bases between the two ends. Germline-derived CDR1 and CDR2 are KGHSH and LQKENI. The CDR3 is 13 residues long.